The subject of this entry is one T cell receptor (beta chain). The antigen remains undetermined. This sample was taken from a study of monozygotic twins with inflammatory bowel disease. Whole-study findings and limits: Patients with IBD had less TCRbeta diversity (inverse Simpson) than their healthy co-twins.

The length of the CDR3 is 14 residues. The germline CDR1 and CDR2 sequences are DFQATT and SNEGSKA (reference sequence). TCRdb re-analyzed the 5' RACE reads; it lists each CDR3 protein once, without DNA. The listing records over 200,000 distinct CDR3 sequences. The sample taken for sequencing was blood. The rearrangement joins TRBV20-1 to TRBJ2-1; TCRdb outputs TRBD1, but without DNA this stays unchecked. The clonotype was recovered from a human donor with ulcerative colitis or Crohn's disease, or a healthy co-twin of an affected twin (not recorded which). CDR3: CSADPSPPYNEQFF.